Presented here are 18 T cell receptor beta chains from one specimen sequenced in a study of blood T cell repertoires in COVID-19. Only in-frame clones appear in the TCRdb table, and some are missing; sequencing was by immunoSEQ multiplex PCR. The table has roughly 290,000 clones, around nine tenths seen once. Sequencing used PBMCs or T cells enriched from blood (not recorded which). The receptors were gathered from a woman aged 35 to 49 who had recovered from COVID-19.

This chain uses TRBV5-6 with TRBJ2-5, with D tentatively TRBD2 (6 bases). The V gene lost 3 bases and the J gene lost 4 bases, with 19 bases spanning the gap. The germline CDR1 and CDR2 sequences are SGHDT and YYEEEE. The CDR3 loop spans 16 amino acids. The CDR3 DNA reads as TGTGCCAGCAGCTCCCTCTCGGGTAGCGGCTTAGAGACCCAGTACTTC. Translated, it gives CASSSLSGSGLETQYF.

The rearrangement uses TRBV15 and TRBJ1-4, with 8 bases matching TRBD1. Germline V gene data show CDR1 as LNHNV and CDR2 as YYDKDF (reference sequence). After removal of 5 bases from V and 7 bases from J, the junction contained 9 bases not matched to a gene. This CDR3 has 15 residues. CDR3 nucleotides: TGTGCCACCAGCCCCTCCAGGGGGCAGGGTGAAAAACTGTTTTTT. It yields the protein CATSPSRGQGEKLFF.

The chain recombines TRBV9 with TRBJ1-2; 11 nucleotides match TRBD1. From germline, CDR1 is SGDLS and CDR2 YYNGEE. Trimming removed 4 bases from V and 0 bases from J; junction bases left unmatched: 8. The CDR3 runs 17 residues. CDR3 sequence: CASSPWTGGLANYGYTF. The DNA for the CDR3 is TGTGCCAGCAGCCCTTGGACAGGGGGCTTGGCTAACTATGGCTACACCTTC.

The CDR3 is CASSTGTGVRYGYTF. For the CDR3, the DNA is TGTGCCAGTAGCACCGGGACAGGGGTTCGCTATGGCTACACCTTC. The rearrangement joins TRBV19 to TRBJ1-2; 10 positions agree with TRBD1. The CDR3 has 15 residues. Trimming took 6 bases from V and 4 from J; bases not matched to a gene: 8. CDR1 LNHDA and CDR2 SQIVND come from the germline V gene (reference sequence).

The chain carries TRBV28 and TRBJ1-3; 9 positions agree with TRBD1. Germline V lookup: CDR1 MDHEN, CDR2 SYDVKM. The CDR3 spans 14 residues. After removal of 6 bases from V and 7 bases from J, the junction contained 7 bases not matched to a gene. Here the CDR3 DNA reads TGTGCCAGCAGGGGGGGACAGGGAGGGAACACCATATATTTT. Protein sequence: CASRGGQGGNTIYF.

The CDR3 protein is CASSVPGQAELWSGNTIYF. DNA of the CDR3: TGTGCCAGCAGTGTCCCGGGACAGGCAGAGCTATGGTCTGGAAACACCATATATTTT. This chain links TRBV6-1 with TRBJ1-3; 8 bases are shared with TRBD1. Germline CDR1 and CDR2: MNHNS and SASEGT. J gave up 1 base and V 4 bases, and 15 bases lay outside the gene matches. The CDR3 totals 19 residues.

A single count supports this clone. The chain has TRBV19 and TRBJ2-1; 9 nucleotides align to TRBD2. Germline V gene data show CDR1 as LNHDA and CDR2 as SQIVND (reference sequence). V was pared by 3 bases and J by 9 bases, with 6 bases of the junction left unmatched. There are 14 residues in the CDR3. The CDR3 loop reads CASSIGGGAAEQFF. The CDR3 nucleotides read TGTGCCAGTAGTATCGGCGGGGGGGCGGCTGAGCAGTTCTTC.

CDR3 in amino acids: CASSLDLLAGGSGELFF. The CDR3 DNA reads TGTGCCAGCAGCTTAGACCTACTAGCTGGGGGTTCCGGGGAGCTGTTTTTT. This rearrangement joins TRBV7-2 to TRBJ2-2; a possible D gene is TRBD2 (6 bases). V was pared by 1 base and J by 6 bases, with 18 bases between. The CDR3 runs to 17 residues. CDR1 is SGHTA and CDR2 is FQGNSA in the germline V gene.

The J gene is TRBJ1-5, the V gene TRBV12-3 or TRBV12-4, with D perhaps TRBD1 (6 bases). There are 13 residues in the CDR3. V gave up 8 bases and J gave up 5 bases, with 13 bases separating them. CDR3 loop: CASHEGGYQPQHF. CDR3 DNA: TGTGCCAGCCATGAGGGGGGGTATCAGCCCCAGCATTTT.

The V and J genes are TRBV3-1 (or the pseudogene TRBV3-2) and TRBJ2-6; TRBD2 matches at 7 bases. Losses at the gene ends were 7 bases for V and 2 bases for J; bases not matched to a gene: 5. The CDR3 is 15 amino acids. CDR1 LGHDT and CDR2 YNNKEL come from the germline V gene (reference sequence). CDR3 amino acids: CASTRGGTGANVLTF. The CDR3 bases are TGTGCCAGCACCCGGGGAGGGACTGGGGCCAACGTCCTGACTTTC.

The V call is TRBV19, the J call TRBJ2-1; 10 bases line up with TRBD2. Per the germline V gene, CDR1 is LNHDA and CDR2 is SQIVND (reference sequence). CDR3 length: 15 amino acids. The trim removed 4 bases at V and 3 bases at J, leaving 3 bases unmatched. CDR3 in amino acids: CASSTSGRNYNEQFF. The CDR3 DNA is TGTGCCAGTAGTACTAGCGGGAGAAACTACAATGAGCAGTTCTTC.

V usage is TRBV2 and J usage is TRBJ2-1; tentatively, D is TRBD2 (7 bases). Between the trimmed V and J ends, which lost 6 bases and 0 bases, there was a span of 12 bases. Germline loops: CDR1 SNHLY, CDR2 FYNNEI. This CDR3 region has 15 residues. CDR3 sequence: CASRKGGSSYNEQFF. Written as DNA, the CDR3 is TGTGCCAGCAGAAAGGGGGGGAGCTCCTACAATGAGCAGTTCTTC.

This clone showed up just a few times. The rearrangement joins TRBV19 to TRBJ1-4, with a possible D match to TRBD1 (5 bases). The length of the CDR3 is 13 residues. Deletions cut 2 bases from V and 10 bases from J, with 11 bases between. Germline CDR1 is LNHDA and CDR2 is SQIVND (reference sequence). The CDR3 is CASSIQGGGKLFF. The CDR3 DNA follows: TGTGCCAGTAGTATACAGGGAGGAGGAAAACTGTTTTTT.

This chain connects TRBV19 to TRBJ1-5; weak D call: TRBD1 (5 bases). The CDR3 length is 13 residues. Germline V CDR1 and CDR2: LNHDA, SQIVND (reference sequence). The V end was cut by 7 bases, the J end by 5 bases, with 12 bases between. CDR3 region: CASNPGWDQPQHF. The CDR3, as DNA: TGTGCCAGTAATCCAGGGTGGGATCAGCCCCAGCATTTT.

The chain employs TRBV5-1 and TRBJ2-5; 7 positions match TRBD1. The CDR3 spans 14 residues. Germline loops: CDR1 SGHRS, CDR2 YFSETQ. The junction had 5 bases not matched to a gene; V was cut back by 3 bases and J by 3 bases. CDR3 DNA: TGCGCCAGCAGCTCCCGGGACAGTGAAGAGACCCAGTACTTC. Translated, it gives CASSSRDSEETQYF.

This clone showed up just once. This sequence joins TRBV2 and TRBJ1-5; D may be TRBD1 (6 bases). The CDR3 loop spans 14 amino acids. V lost 7 bases and J lost 4, with 14 bases in between. Germline V gene sequence: CDR1 SNHLY, CDR2 FYNNEI. The CDR3 DNA follows: TGTGCCAGCACCGATATTACAGGGAATCAGCCCCAGCATTTT. Protein product: CASTDITGNQPQHF.

The J gene is TRBJ2-7, the V gene TRBV9; 9 bases map to TRBD2. The CDR3 runs to 15 residues. V lost 4 bases, J lost 3 bases, and 8 bases stayed unmatched. CDR1 SGDLS and CDR2 YYNGEE come from the germline V gene. Written as DNA, the CDR3 is TGTGCCAGCAGCCCCAGGCTTAGCGGGAGCTACGAGCAGTACTTC. This sequence encodes CASSPRLSGSYEQYF.

The V gene is TRBV5-1, the J gene TRBJ2-1, with TRBD2 identical over 8 bases. The CDR3 runs to 16 residues. Germline loops: CDR1 SGHRS, CDR2 YFSETQ. Germline trimming cut 4 bases from V and 5 bases from J; bases unmatched to any gene: 11. The CDR3 here is CASSPPAGEGDNEQFF. The CDR3 region has the DNA TGCGCCAGCAGCCCACCAGCGGGAGAGGGGGACAATGAGCAGTTCTTC.